These 17 T cell receptor beta chains were all obtained from the same sample, sequenced in a study of cytomegalovirus exposure and HLA in healthy donors. The PCR employed 60 Vbeta primers together with 13 Jbeta primers. TCRdb's copy holds only in-frame clones and misses some; the assay was immunoSEQ multiplex PCR. The table has fewer than 250,000 clones, 60% to 80% seen once. Material for sequencing was PBMCs. The receptor source for this set is a woman aged 25-40 years in good health and CMV-seronegative.

The chain recombines TRBV5-1 with TRBJ1-2; 8 nucleotides align to TRBD1. Germline V gene data show CDR1 as SGHRS and CDR2 as YFSETQ. The CDR3 loop spans 14 amino acids. J was trimmed by 5 bases and V by 3 bases; bases with no gene match: 6. CDR3 amino acids: CASSYNDRGYGYTF. CDR3 coding DNA: TGCGCCAGCAGCTACAACGACAGGGGTTATGGCTACACCTTC.

With regard to this clone: At one of its ends the junction is not consistent with the germline gene, which may arise from a read error. The V gene is TRBV7-9, the J gene TRBJ2-5; 10 nucleotides agree with TRBD2. Germline V lookup: CDR1 SEHNR, CDR2 FQNEAQ (reference sequence). The CDR3 has 12 amino acids. The chain's CDR3 is CSSSHLAGAKYF. Here the CDR3 DNA reads TGTTCCAGCAGCCATCTAGCGGGGGCAAAGTACTTC.

The rearrangement links TRBV6-1 to TRBJ1-2; 8 positions agree with TRBD1. CDR1 is MNHNS, CDR2 SASEGT, per germline. This CDR3 region has 16 residues. Unmatched junction bases numbered 9, after V lost 0 bases and J lost 6 bases. Here the CDR3 reads CASSEAWDRMLNGYTF. CDR3 in DNA: TGTGCCAGCAGTGAAGCGTGGGACAGGATGCTAAATGGCTACACCTTC.

This clone was observed a handful of times. J is TRBJ2-5 and V is TRBV7-9, with D hard to call. V was cut by 1 base and J by 1 base, with 10 bases left in between. CDR1 is SEHNR and CDR2 is FQNEAQ in the germline V gene (reference sequence). The CDR3 runs 15 residues. Here the CDR3 DNA reads TGTGCCAGCAGCTTAGGTACAGTGACCCAAGAGACCCAGTACTTC. Translated: CASSLGTVTQETQYF.

The chain couples TRBV19 to TRBJ2-1, with TRBD2 identical over 7 bases. Germline lookup yields CDR1 LNHDA and CDR2 SQIVND (reference sequence). The CDR3 is made up of 15 amino acids. Trimming removed 0 bases from V and 2 bases from J; junction bases left unmatched: 1. Written as DNA, the CDR3 is TGTGCCAGTAGTATAGAGCGGGGGACCTACAATGAGCAGTTCTTC. This gives the protein CASSIERGTYNEQFF.

This clone was detected only a few times. The genes are TRBV10-1 and TRBJ1-1, with 7 bases lining up with TRBD1. Losses at the gene ends were 5 bases for V and 2 bases for J; bases not matched to a gene: 8. CDR3 size: 15 residues. CDR1 is WNHNN and CDR2 is SYGVQD in the germline V gene (reference sequence). This CDR3 reads CASSPHRGRNTEAFF. CDR3 bases: TGCGCCAGCAGTCCGCACAGGGGAAGAAACACTGAAGCTTTCTTT.

This clone was counted only a few times. The rearrangement joins TRBV2 to TRBJ2-1, with 9 bases lining up with TRBD1. CDR3 length equals 16 residues. Per the germline V gene, CDR1 is SNHLY and CDR2 is FYNNEI. V gave up 2 bases and J gave up 5 bases; unmatched junction bases: 7. In nucleotides, the CDR3 is TGTGCCAGCAGTGAAATCGGGGGGACAGGGCACAATGAGCAGTTCTTC. Its translation: CASSEIGGTGHNEQFF. Based on the CDR3 plus reference TRBV2 and TRBJ2-1, the full variable domain is EPEVTQTPSHQVTQMGQEVILRCVPISNHLYFYWYRQILGQKVEFLVSFYNNEISEKSEIFDDQFSVERPDGSNFTLKIRSTKLEDSAMYFCASSEIGGTGHNEQFFGPGTRLTVL.

The chain links TRBV6-6 to TRBJ1-3; D is unresolved. The germline V and J ends were trimmed by 6 bases and 0 bases, with 6 bases remaining between them. The germline V gene has CDR1 MNHNY and CDR2 SVGAGI (reference sequence). The CDR3 length is 13 residues. In DNA, the CDR3 is TGTGCCAGCAGAGAGGCCTCTGGAAACACCATATATTTT. Translation gives CASREASGNTIYF.

This clone has just a few counts. The chain has TRBV6-1 and TRBJ2-4; D is perhaps TRBD1 (6 bases). This CDR3 region has 15 residues. V lost 4 bases, J lost 6 bases, and 16 bases lay in between. Germline CDR1 MNHNS, CDR2 SASEGT. The CDR3 reads CASSGPGQETNIQYF. The CDR3 DNA follows: TGTGCCAGCAGTGGACCGGGACAAGAGACAAACATTCAGTACTTC.

The rearrangement uses TRBV7-2 and TRBJ2-3; possibly TRBD1 for D (7 bases). This CDR3 has 16 residues. CDR1 is SGHTA, CDR2 FQGNSA, per germline. Trimming removed 2 bases from V and 0 bases from J, with 12 bases in between. CDR3 nucleotides: TGTGCCAGCAGCTTACAGGGGGACTCTAGCACAGATACGCAGTATTTT. Translating it yields CASSLQGDSSTDTQYF.

The chain joins TRBV7-9 to TRBJ2-7; a weak D match, TRBD1 (6 bases). The CDR3 loop spans 11 amino acids. V lost 5 bases and J lost 6, with 8 bases in between. Germline CDR1 and CDR2: SEHNR and FQNEAQ (reference sequence). The CDR3 coding sequence is TGTGCCAGCAGCCAAGGGGGCGAGCAGTACTTC. Translation: CASSQGGEQYF.

This sequence joins TRBV7-6 and TRBJ1-1; the D gene is possibly TRBD1 (5 bases). Germline V gene sequence: CDR1 SGHVS, CDR2 FNYEAQ. The CDR3 has 16 amino acids. V lost 6 bases to trimming and J lost 2 bases, with 19 bases between them. The CDR3, as DNA: TGTGCCAGCAGACGCACCCCGGGGGTAGGAAACACTGAAGCTTTCTTT. This sequence encodes CASRRTPGVGNTEAFF.

The V call is TRBV25-1, the J call TRBJ1-1; 7 nucleotides agree with TRBD1. From germline, CDR1 is MGHDK and CDR2 SYGVNS. The junction had 6 bases not matched to a gene; V was cut back by 2 bases and J by 6 bases. The CDR3 is 14 amino acids. The CDR3 DNA follows: TGTGCCAGCAGTGAACAACAGGGGAGCGCTGAAGCTTTCTTT. It yields the protein CASSEQQGSAEAFF.

The rearrangement uses TRBV4-1 and TRBJ1-2; weak D call: TRBD1 (5 bases). CDR1 is MGHRA and CDR2 is YSYEKL in the germline V gene. The CDR3 extends over 16 amino acids. With 2 bases removed from V and 3 bases from J, the gap between germline ends came to 16 bases. The CDR3 DNA reads TGCGCCAGCAGCCAAACCACAAGTCGGGACTACTATGGCTACACCTTC. Residues: CASSQTTSRDYYGYTF.

The chain combines TRBV6-1 with TRBJ2-2; 7 bases are shared with TRBD1. The germline CDR1 and CDR2 sequences are MNHNS and SASEGT. CDR3 length: 15 residues. The trim removed 4 bases at V and 3 bases at J, leaving 5 bases unmatched. CDR3 sequence: CASSGGQLYTGELFF. Here the CDR3 DNA reads TGTGCCAGCAGTGGGGGACAGCTGTACACCGGGGAGCTGTTTTTT.

The chain links TRBV5-1 to TRBJ2-2; no reliable D call. V was cut by 4 bases and J by 3 bases, with 10 bases left in between. There are 14 residues in the CDR3. Germline V CDR1 and CDR2: SGHRS, YFSETQ. The CDR3: CASSIDGDTGELFF. The CDR3 region has the DNA TGCGCCAGCAGCATCGACGGAGACACCGGGGAGCTGTTTTTT.

The chain joins TRBV30 to TRBJ2-7; a weak D match, TRBD1 (7 bases). The V gene's germline CDR1 is GTSNPN and CDR2 SVGIG (reference sequence). Between the trimmed V and J ends, which lost 5 bases and 7 bases, there was a span of 12 bases. The CDR3 contains 11 residues. This chain's CDR3 is CAWGGDREQYF. As DNA, the CDR3 is TGTGCCTGGGGCGGGGACAGAGAGCAGTACTTC.